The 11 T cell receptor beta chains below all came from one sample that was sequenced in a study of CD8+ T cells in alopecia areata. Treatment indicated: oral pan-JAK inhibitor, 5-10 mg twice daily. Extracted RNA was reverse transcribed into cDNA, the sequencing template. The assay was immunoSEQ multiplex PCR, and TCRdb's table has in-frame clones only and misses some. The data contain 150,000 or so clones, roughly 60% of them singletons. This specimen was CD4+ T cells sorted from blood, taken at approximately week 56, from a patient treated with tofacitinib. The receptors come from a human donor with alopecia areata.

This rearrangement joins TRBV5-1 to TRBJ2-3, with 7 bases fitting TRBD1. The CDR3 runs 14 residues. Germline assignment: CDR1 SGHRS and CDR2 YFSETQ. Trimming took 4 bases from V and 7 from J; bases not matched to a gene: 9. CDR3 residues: CASSPGTDGNTQYF. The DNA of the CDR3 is TGCGCCAGCAGCCCCGGGACAGACGGCAATACGCAGTATTTT.

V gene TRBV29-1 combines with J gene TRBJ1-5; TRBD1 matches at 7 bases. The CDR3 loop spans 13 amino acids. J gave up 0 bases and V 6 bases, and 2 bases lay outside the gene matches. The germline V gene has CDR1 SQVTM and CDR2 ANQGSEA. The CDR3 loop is CSVGTDSNQPQHF. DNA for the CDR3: TGCAGCGTCGGGACAGATAGCAATCAGCCCCAGCATTTT.

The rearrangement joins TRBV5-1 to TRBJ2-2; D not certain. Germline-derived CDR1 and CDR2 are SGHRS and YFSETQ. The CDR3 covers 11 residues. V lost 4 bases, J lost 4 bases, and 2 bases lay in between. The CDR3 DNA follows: TGCGCCAGCAGCGGCACCGGGGAGCTGTTTTTT. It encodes CASSGTGELFF.

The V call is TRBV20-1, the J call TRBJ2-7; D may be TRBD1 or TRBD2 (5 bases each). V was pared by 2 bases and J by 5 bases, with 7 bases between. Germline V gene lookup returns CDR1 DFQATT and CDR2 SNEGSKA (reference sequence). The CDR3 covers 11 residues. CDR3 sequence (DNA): TGCAGTGCTAGACAGGGAGACGAGCAGTACTTC. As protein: CSARQGDEQYF.

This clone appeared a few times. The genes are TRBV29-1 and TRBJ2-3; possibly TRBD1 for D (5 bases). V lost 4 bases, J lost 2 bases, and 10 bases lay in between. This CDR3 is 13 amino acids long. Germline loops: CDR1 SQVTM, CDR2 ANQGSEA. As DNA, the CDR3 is TGCAGCGTTGGACAGAAGCTCACAGATACGCAGTATTTT. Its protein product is CSVGQKLTDTQYF.

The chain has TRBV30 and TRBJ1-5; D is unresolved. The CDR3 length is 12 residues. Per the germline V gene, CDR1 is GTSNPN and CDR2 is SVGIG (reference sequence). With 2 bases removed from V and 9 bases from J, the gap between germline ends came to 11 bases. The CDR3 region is CAWSSSVRPQHF. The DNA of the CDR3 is TGTGCCTGGAGTTCTTCGGTCCGGCCCCAGCATTTT.

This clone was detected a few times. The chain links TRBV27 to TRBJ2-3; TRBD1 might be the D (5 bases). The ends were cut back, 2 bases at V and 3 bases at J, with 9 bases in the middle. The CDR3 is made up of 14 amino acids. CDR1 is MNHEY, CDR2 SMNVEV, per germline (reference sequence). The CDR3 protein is CASSLIGETDTQYF. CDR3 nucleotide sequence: TGTGCCAGCAGTTTAATAGGGGAAACAGATACGCAGTATTTT.

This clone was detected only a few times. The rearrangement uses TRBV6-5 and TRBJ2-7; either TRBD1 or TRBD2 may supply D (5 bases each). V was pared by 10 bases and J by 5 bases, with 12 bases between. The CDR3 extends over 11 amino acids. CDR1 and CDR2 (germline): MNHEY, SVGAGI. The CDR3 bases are TGTGCCACAGGGACCTGGAACGAGCAGTACTTC. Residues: CATGTWNEQYF.

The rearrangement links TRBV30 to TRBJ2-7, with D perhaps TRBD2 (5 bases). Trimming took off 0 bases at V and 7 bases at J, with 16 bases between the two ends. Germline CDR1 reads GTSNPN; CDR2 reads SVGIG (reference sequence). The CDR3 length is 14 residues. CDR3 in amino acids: CAWSVPGNGLEQYF. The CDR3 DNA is TGTGCCTGGAGTGTACCCGGGAATGGTTTGGAGCAGTACTTC.

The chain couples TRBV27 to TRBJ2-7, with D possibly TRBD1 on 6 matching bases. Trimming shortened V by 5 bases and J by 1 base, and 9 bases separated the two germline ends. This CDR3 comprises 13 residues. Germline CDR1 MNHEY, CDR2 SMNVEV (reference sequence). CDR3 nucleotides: TGTGCCAGCAGTCCTGGACAGTCCTACGAGCAGTACTTC. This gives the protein CASSPGQSYEQYF.

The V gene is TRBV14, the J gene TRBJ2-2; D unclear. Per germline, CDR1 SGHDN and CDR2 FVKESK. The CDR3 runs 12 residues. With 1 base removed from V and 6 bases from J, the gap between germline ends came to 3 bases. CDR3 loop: CASSQVAGELFF. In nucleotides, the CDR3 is TGTGCCAGCAGCCAAGTGGCCGGGGAGCTGTTTTTT.